The present entry profiles one TCR beta chain with its context. Donors were grouped by their self-reported clinical history. Someone with COVID-19 had been met by exposed participants within 2 weeks before study entry. The CDR3 is 12 amino acids. Per germline, CDR1 LGHDT and CDR2 YNNKEL (reference sequence). V shed 2 bases and J shed 7 bases, with 8 bases lying between them. Original data processing: Nucleated cell number was recorded as an estimate derived from reference gene primer amplification. TCRdb's copy holds only in-frame clones and misses some; the assay was immunoSEQ multiplex PCR. Clonal size and the V and J genes are those of that table, whereas D and trimming came from the DNA. The sample has about 250,000 clones; roughly 80% are singletons. The record originates from a study of blood T cell repertoires in COVID-19. Study summary: Researchers got acute and convalescent COVID-19 samples from the United States, Italy and Spain.

The TCR sequence derives from a man aged 35 to 55 who had been exposed to COVID-19. This chain links TRBV3-1 (or the pseudogene TRBV3-2) with TRBJ2-5; D gene uncertain. The specimen was PBMCs or T cells enriched from blood (not recorded which). The CDR3 nucleotides are TGTGCCAGCAGCCAACTAGTTCGGACCCAGTACTTC. This translates into CASSQLVRTQYF.